The 31 T cell receptor beta chains presented below share a single source sample, sequenced in a study of response to subunit inactivated influenza vaccine. MiXCR was run by TCRdb on the RT-PCR reads, yielding one entry per CDR3 protein. The table shows about 520,000 distinct CDR3 sequences, with roughly 9.7% occurring only once. The sequenced sample was PBMCs from blood, obtained roughly 46 days after vaccination. Receptors originate from a man aged 50 or older who received an inactivated influenza vaccine.

This sequence joins TRBV3-1 and TRBJ2-2, with 7 bases fitting TRBD1. Trimming cost V 9 bases and J 1 base; bases outside gene matches: 11. This CDR3 has 16 residues. The germline gives CDR1 LGHDT, CDR2 YNNKEL (reference sequence). The chain's CDR3 is CASQDTGAQNTGELFF. In DNA, the CDR3 is TGTGCCAGTCAGGACACAGGGGCCCAGAACACCGGGGAGCTGTTTTTT.

The chain links TRBV5-1 to TRBJ2-7; D is tentatively TRBD1 or TRBD2 (5 bases each). The CDR3 totals 15 residues. Germline CDR1 SGHRS, CDR2 YFSETQ. The ends were cut back, 4 bases at V and 7 bases at J, with 21 bases in the middle. Here the CDR3 reads CASSESPTAWREQYF. DNA of the CDR3: TGCGCCAGCAGCGAGAGTCCGACAGCCTGGAGGGAGCAGTACTTC. Drawing the rest from reference TRBV5-1 and TRBJ2-7, the complete variable domain is KAGVTQTPRYLIKTRGQQVTLSCSPISGHRSVSWYQQTPGQGLQFLFEYFSETQRNKGNFPGRFSGRQFSNSRSEMNVSTLELGDSALYLCASSESPTAWREQYFGPGTRLTVT.

The CDR3 is CASSAGMTTNEKLFF. The CDR3, as DNA: TGTGCCAGCAGCGCAGGGATGACAACTAATGAAAAACTGTTTTTT. The chain couples TRBV9 to TRBJ1-4; TRBD1 might be the D (5 bases). Trimming removed 3 bases at V and 0 bases at J, with 9 bases between. The CDR3 has 15 residues. CDR1 and CDR2 from the germline V gene are SGDLS and YYNGEE.

V usage is TRBV12-3 or TRBV12-4 and J usage is TRBJ1-5, with no clear D. Trimming stripped 6 bases from V and 9 bases from J, with 15 bases between. The CDR3 is 13 amino acids. The CDR3 region is CASSATLLGPQHF. CDR3 sequence (DNA): TGTGCCAGCAGCGCGACCCTTCTGGGGCCCCAGCATTTT.

This clonotype has at least ten counts. The genes are TRBV29-1 and TRBJ2-1; TRBD1 matches at 8 bases. The germline gives CDR1 SQVTM, CDR2 ANQGSEA. The CDR3 extends over 16 amino acids. V shed 3 bases, J shed 0 bases, and the junction held 7 bases outside the gene matches. The CDR3 DNA reads as TGCAGCGTTGACCGCCCCGACAGGGGCTCCTACAATGAGCAGTTCTTC. Translated, it gives CSVDRPDRGSYNEQFF.

For this clonotype: A much larger clone differs by one base, so this may be a read error. This chain uses TRBV20-1 with TRBJ2-5; no firm D call. CDR1 and CDR2 from the germline V gene are DFQATT and SNEGSKA (reference sequence). The CDR3 is made up of 14 amino acids. With 6 bases removed from V and 1 base from J, the gap between germline ends came to 15 bases. The CDR3 is CSANTVARQETQYF. The CDR3 coding sequence is TGCAGTGCGAATACGGTGGCCCGCCAAGAGACCCAGTACTTC.

This clonotype was observed a few times. V and J are TRBV20-1 and TRBJ2-1; either TRBD1 or TRBD2 may fit D (5 bases each). The germline V gene has CDR1 DFQATT and CDR2 SNEGSKA (reference sequence). The CDR3 sequence is 15 residues long. Trimming pared 5 bases from V and 0 bases from J, leaving 14 bases between. CDR3 sequence reads: CSAPPRDRSYNEQFF. The CDR3 DNA reads TGCAGTGCTCCTCCCCGGGACCGCTCCTACAATGAGCAGTTCTTC.

The chain employs TRBV15 and TRBJ2-1; 11 bases agree with TRBD2. The CDR3 is 18 residues long. Germline lookup yields CDR1 LNHNV and CDR2 YYDKDF (reference sequence). The junction had 6 bases not matched to a gene; V was cut back by 0 bases and J by 2 bases. The CDR3 protein is CATSRDNLAGGPYNEQFF. CDR3 nucleotide sequence: TGTGCCACCAGCAGAGATAACCTAGCGGGAGGCCCCTACAATGAGCAGTTCTTC. Based on the CDR3 plus reference TRBV15 and TRBJ2-1, the full variable domain is DAMVIQNPRYQVTQFGKPVTLSCSQTLNHNVMYWYQQKSSQAPKLLFHYYDKDFNNEADTPDNFQSRRPNTSFCFLDIRSPGLGDTAMYLCATSRDNLAGGPYNEQFFGPGTRLTVL.

This clonotype was seen ten or more times. V usage is TRBV5-1 and J usage is TRBJ2-1; D remains ambiguous. The CDR3 contains 14 residues. Between the trimmed V and J ends, which lost 0 bases and 10 bases, there was a span of 14 bases. Germline CDR1 SGHRS, CDR2 YFSETQ. The DNA of the CDR3 is TGCGCCAGCAGCTTGGAAGGGCATGGAATCGAGCAGTTCTTC. Translating it yields CASSLEGHGIEQFF.

A few counts support this clonotype. V usage is TRBV29-1 and J usage is TRBJ2-4; perhaps TRBD2 as D (5 bases). Trimming took off 7 bases at V and 9 bases at J, with 22 bases between the two ends. CDR3 length: 14 amino acids. Germline values: CDR1 SQVTM, CDR2 ANQGSEA. CDR3 protein: CSALRVADPPIQYF. CDR3 nucleotide sequence: TGCAGCGCCTTGAGGGTGGCGGACCCACCCATTCAGTACTTC.

This clonotype was counted ten times or more. In nucleotides, the CDR3 is TGTGCCAGCAGCCCCTACGGCGACTACAATGAGCAGTTCTTC. Translation gives CASSPYGDYNEQFF. The chain joins TRBV12-3 or TRBV12-4 to TRBJ2-1; D is uncertain. The V and J ends lost 6 bases and 3 bases respectively, with 12 bases between them. The CDR3 contains 14 residues.

The chain recombines TRBV7-9 with TRBJ1-1; D unclear. The CDR3 consists of 11 residues. V was cut by 6 bases and J by 6 bases, with 8 bases left in between. The germline V gene has CDR1 SEHNR and CDR2 FQNEAQ (reference sequence). This CDR3 reads CASREVAEAFF. The CDR3 bases are TGTGCCAGCAGGGAGGTGGCTGAAGCTTTCTTT.

Only a few counts were recorded for this clonotype. The gene calls are TRBV20-1 and TRBJ2-2; 7 bases agree with TRBD2. Trimming cost V 3 bases and J 4 bases; bases outside gene matches: 11. This CDR3 region has 16 residues. Germline CDR1 is DFQATT and CDR2 is SNEGSKA (reference sequence). Written as DNA, the CDR3 is TGCAGTGCTAGCGACTTCCCGTCGGGGGGCACCGGGGAGCTGTTTTTT. This encodes CSASDFPSGGTGELFF.

J is TRBJ2-2 and V is TRBV20-1; TRBD1 agrees at 10 bases. Germline V CDR1 and CDR2: DFQATT, SNEGSKA (reference sequence). V lost 1 base to trimming and J lost 0 bases; unmatched junction nucleotides: 8. CDR3 size: 18 residues. The CDR3 spells CSARGGTGVFANTGELFF. The CDR3 bases are TGCAGTGCTAGAGGAGGGACAGGGGTTTTCGCGAACACCGGGGAGCTGTTTTTT.

This chain links TRBV9 with TRBJ2-3; D is ambiguous. With 0 bases removed from V and 0 bases from J, the gap between germline ends came to 8 bases. Germline CDR1 is SGDLS and CDR2 is YYNGEE. The CDR3 consists of 15 residues. DNA of the CDR3: TGTGCCAGCAGCGTAGGTCAGTATAGCACAGATACGCAGTATTTT. Translating it yields CASSVGQYSTDTQYF.

This clonotype turned up a few times. The rearrangement joins TRBV5-6 to TRBJ2-7, with D perhaps matching TRBD2 (6 bases). Germline V gene data show CDR1 as SGHDT and CDR2 as YYEEEE. The CDR3 has 13 amino acids. The V and J ends lost 5 bases and 4 bases respectively, with 13 bases between them. The CDR3: CASSPGATYEQYF. DNA for the CDR3: TGTGCCAGCAGTCCGGGAGCCACTTACGAGCAGTACTTC.

The table lists this clonotype with a few counts. J is TRBJ2-1 and V is TRBV28; D gene unclear. Trimming cost V 1 base and J 8 bases, with 9 bases left between them. Germline V CDR1 and CDR2: MDHEN, SYDVKM. CDR3 size: 13 residues. The CDR3 DNA is TGTGCCAGCAGTTTATCCGGAGACCATGAGCAGTTCTTC. Its protein is CASSLSGDHEQFF.

This clonotype has at least ten counts. This sequence joins TRBV5-6 and TRBJ2-1; D unclear. Between the trimmed V and J ends, which lost 4 bases and 7 bases, there was a span of 12 bases. Germline V gives CDR1 SGHDT, CDR2 YYEEEE. The CDR3 runs 13 residues. The CDR3 DNA reads as TGTGCCAGCAGCCATTCTAGGTGGAATGAGCAGTTCTTC. This sequence encodes CASSHSRWNEQFF.

This clonotype was seen only a few times. The chain combines TRBV6-5 with TRBJ1-4; 7 positions agree with TRBD1. V lost 2 bases to trimming and J lost 8 bases; unmatched junction nucleotides: 5. CDR1 is MNHEY, CDR2 SVGAGI, per germline. The CDR3 contains 14 residues. Written as DNA, the CDR3 is TGTGCCAGCAGTTACGCAGGGGGAAGGGAAAAACTGTTTTTT. Protein: CASSYAGGREKLFF.

The chain employs TRBV5-1 and TRBJ1-6; D is possibly TRBD1 (5 bases). Germline CDR1 SGHRS, CDR2 YFSETQ. The CDR3 contains 17 residues. Trimming took 0 bases from V and 0 from J, leaving 10 bases between them. CDR3 in amino acids: CASSLGQPYSYNSPLHF. CDR3 bases: TGCGCCAGCAGCTTGGGACAGCCTTACTCCTATAATTCACCCCTCCACTTT. The variable domain in full, completed from reference TRBV5-1 and TRBJ1-6, reads KAGVTQTPRYLIKTRGQQVTLSCSPISGHRSVSWYQQTPGQGLQFLFEYFSETQRNKGNFPGRFSGRQFSNSRSEMNVSTLELGDSALYLCASSLGQPYSYNSPLHFGNGTRLTVT.

This clonotype was observed a handful of times. The genes are TRBV10-2 and TRBJ2-5, with 7 bases identical to TRBD1. The ends lost 2 bases at V and 7 bases at J; junction bases unmatched: 4. The CDR3 is 13 amino acids. In germline, CDR1 is WSHSY, CDR2 SAAADI. The CDR3 bases are TGCGCCAGCAGTGAGGACAGGGAAGTGACCCAGTACTTC. Translated, it gives CASSEDREVTQYF.

In this sample, this clonotype turned up a few times. The chain combines TRBV27 with TRBJ2-5, with TRBD1 matching 7 bases. V dropped 3 bases and J dropped 4; count of bases not matched to a gene: 5. This CDR3 has 14 residues. Germline V gene sequence: CDR1 MNHEY, CDR2 SMNVEV (reference sequence). This chain's CDR3 is CASSFTTGLETQYF. The CDR3 DNA follows: TGTGCCAGCAGTTTCACGACAGGGCTAGAGACCCAGTACTTC.

The sample holds a few counts of this clonotype. V and J are TRBV12-3 or TRBV12-4 and TRBJ1-4, with 8 bases aligning to TRBD1. This CDR3 comprises 20 residues. After removal of 1 base from V and 0 bases from J, the junction contained 13 bases not matched to a gene. CDR3: CASSLGLRTGMGATNEKLFF. In DNA, the CDR3 is TGTGCCAGCAGTTTAGGACTACGGACAGGGATGGGAGCAACTAATGAAAAACTGTTTTTT.

V gene TRBV7-2 combines with J gene TRBJ2-3, with TRBD1 as a possible D gene (7 bases). From germline, CDR1 is SGHTA and CDR2 FQGNSA. This CDR3 spans 18 amino acids. Trimming cost V 0 bases and J 6 bases, with 22 bases left between them. CDR3 nucleotide sequence: TGTGCCAGCAGCTTAGCTTCGGCGGGGATAGGGGGCCGGGATACGCAGTATTTT. The encoded protein is CASSLASAGIGGRDTQYF. Full variable domain (rest looked up from reference TRBV7-2 and TRBJ2-3): GAGVSQSPSNKVTEKGKDVELRCDPISGHTALYWYRQSLGQGLEFLIYFQGNSAPDKSGLPSDRFSAERTGGSVSTLTIQRTQQEDSAVYLCASSLASAGIGGRDTQYFGPGTRLTVL.

This clonotype was seen at least ten times. The chain employs TRBV5-1 and TRBJ2-5; TRBD2 aligns across 10 bases. There are 13 residues in the CDR3. With 5 bases clipped from V and 5 bases from J, the junction kept 3 bases outside the gene matches. Germline values: CDR1 SGHRS, CDR2 YFSETQ. The CDR3 reads CASRSSGSETQYF. The CDR3 DNA reads TGCGCCAGCAGATCTAGCGGGAGTGAGACCCAGTACTTC.

This clonotype was observed a handful of times. CDR3 sequence reads: CASSSRTSGGSYNEQFF. In DNA form, the CDR3 reads TGTGCCAGCAGTTCTCGGACTAGCGGGGGCTCCTACAATGAGCAGTTCTTC. The chain joins TRBV28 to TRBJ2-1; TRBD2 matches at 13 bases. Unmatched junction bases numbered 3, after V lost 4 bases and J lost 0 bases. This CDR3 contains 17 residues. Germline V gene data show CDR1 as MDHEN and CDR2 as SYDVKM.

This clonotype occurred a few times. This chain joins TRBV10-3 and TRBJ2-5, with D perhaps matching TRBD1 (6 bases). CDR3 size: 15 residues. The V end was cut by 2 bases, the J end by 0 bases, with 10 bases between. Looked up from germline, CDR1 is ENHRY and CDR2 is SYGVKD. CDR3 bases: TGTGCCATCAGTGAGAGGGACAAATACCAAGAGACCCAGTACTTC. Protein: CAISERDKYQETQYF.

The CDR3 sequence is CSAREAMAFSPRNTGELFF. The CDR3 DNA reads as TGCAGTGCTAGAGAGGCGATGGCGTTTTCTCCCCGGAACACCGGGGAGCTGTTTTTT. The gene calls are TRBV20-1 and TRBJ2-2, with unresolved D. Germline CDR1 and CDR2: DFQATT and SNEGSKA (reference sequence). V was trimmed by 0 bases and J by 1 base, leaving 21 bases between them. This CDR3 has 19 amino acids.

The CDR3 sequence is CASSSGFGQGSSYEQYF. The CDR3 DNA is TGTGCCAGCAGCTCGGGCTTCGGACAGGGGAGCTCCTACGAGCAGTACTTC. This rearrangement joins TRBV7-2 to TRBJ2-7, with 9 bases fitting TRBD1. Germline V gene lookup returns CDR1 SGHTA and CDR2 FQGNSA. Trimming at V came to 4 bases and at J to 0 bases, leaving 10 bases not matched to a gene. The CDR3 loop spans 17 amino acids.

This clonotype has ten or more counts. V usage is TRBV12-3 or TRBV12-4 and J usage is TRBJ2-2, with unresolved D. This CDR3 has 14 amino acids. V lost 6 bases and J lost 4, with 12 bases in between. CDR3 DNA sequence: TGTGCCAGCAGCCCAAACGACCTCACCGGGGAGCTGTTTTTT. It translates to CASSPNDLTGELFF.

This clonotype was seen more than once but under ten times. The chain couples TRBV4-3 to TRBJ1-2; possible D gene TRBD1, 6 bases. This CDR3 has 13 amino acids. Trimming took off 2 bases at V and 10 bases at J, with 14 bases between the two ends. CDR1 is LGHNA, CDR2 YSLEER, per germline. The CDR3 nucleotides read TGCGCCAGCAGCCAAATTTTAACAGGGAACTACACCTTC. Translated: CASSQILTGNYTF.